This T cell receptor beta chain stems from a study of response to subunit inactivated influenza vaccine. Germline values: CDR1 LGHNA, CDR2 YNFKEQ. This CDR3 comprises 17 residues. V gave up 1 base and J gave up 5 bases; unmatched junction bases: 6. TCRdb independently ran MiXCR on the RT-PCR reads; one entry per CDR3 protein. The table shows over 650,000 distinct CDR3 sequences, with 18% occurring only once. The table lists this clonotype with a few counts. The rearrangement uses TRBV4-2 and TRBJ2-5; TRBD2 matches at 14 bases. This clonotype originated in a man over 45 who received an inactivated influenza vaccine. The sample consisted of PBMCs from blood, taken more than 4 days after vaccination. The CDR3 coding sequence is TGTGCCAGCAGCCAAGGGACTAGCGGGAGGACGGGGGAGACCCAGTACTTC. This gives the protein CASSQGTSGRTGETQYF.